The 28 T cell receptor beta chains reported below all come from one sample, sequenced in a study of shared clonotypes between healthy human individuals. TCRdb keeps only in-frame clones here, not all; method: immunoSEQ multiplex PCR. In the table there are around 2.1 million clones, more than 85% of which are singletons. The naive CD8 population came from CD45RO-negative cells selected for CCR7, without terminally differentiated effector memory CD45RA+ cells. Sequencing was done on a sample of naive CD8+ T cells from PBMCs. The receptors originated from a man aged 18 to 30 in good health. Some clones in this sample may be carry-over from other donors' samples.

The chain combines TRBV11-2 with TRBJ2-1, with 8 bases that match TRBD2. V shed 2 bases and J 0 bases; nucleotides not matched to a gene: 6. The CDR3 extends over 17 amino acids. Germline V lookup: CDR1 SGHAT, CDR2 FQNNGV. CDR3 in DNA: TGTGCCAGCAGCTTAAGTCTAGCGGGCAACTCCTACAATGAGCAGTTCTTC. It specifies CASSLSLAGNSYNEQFF.

Points on this clone: Other DNA sequences in the same sample also yield this CDR3. This chain uses TRBV7-9 with TRBJ2-2; no firm D call. Trimming stripped 3 bases from V and 6 bases from J, with 5 bases between. This CDR3 region has 12 residues. Germline CDR1 reads SEHNR; CDR2 reads FQNEAQ (reference sequence). The CDR3 DNA reads TGTGCCAGCAGCTTGGGTGCCGGGGAGCTGTTTTTT. Its translation is CASSLGAGELFF.

The rearrangement links TRBV4-1 to TRBJ1-6; D may be TRBD1 (6 bases). Germline CDR1 is MGHRA and CDR2 is YSYEKL. The CDR3 spans 15 residues. V was trimmed by 1 base and J by 9 bases, leaving 13 bases between them. CDR3 amino acids: CASSQVSGVRSPLHF. DNA of the CDR3: TGCGCCAGCAGCCAAGTTTCAGGGGTACGTTCACCCCTCCACTTT.

The chain is built from TRBV30 and TRBJ1-2; unclear D gene. Germline CDR1 reads GTSNPN; CDR2 reads SVGIG (reference sequence). V was trimmed by 5 bases and J by 7 bases, leaving 17 bases between them. This CDR3 has 13 residues. CDR3 in amino acids: CAWQGILERGYTF. DNA of the CDR3: TGTGCCTGGCAAGGCATCCTGGAACGTGGCTACACCTTC.

Concerning this clone itself: The same CDR3 also results from other DNA sequences found in this sample. The rearrangement uses TRBV4-3 and TRBJ2-7, with D tentatively TRBD2 (6 bases). This CDR3 spans 14 amino acids. V was shortened by 1 base and J by 1 base, with 8 bases between the two germline ends. Germline assignment: CDR1 LGHNA and CDR2 YSLEER. The CDR3 nucleotides read TGCGCCAGCAGCCAAGGGCGGGGATCCTACGAGCAGTACTTC. Protein product: CASSQGRGSYEQYF.

V gene TRBV16 combines with J gene TRBJ1-2; D is possibly TRBD1 (5 bases). The germline V gene encodes CDR1 KGHSY and CDR2 FQNENV. CDR3 length equals 15 residues. Trimming shortened V by 4 bases and J by 2 bases, and 14 bases separated the two germline ends. DNA of the CDR3: TGTGCCAGCAGCCCGGGCAGGGATTTAAACTATGGCTACACCTTC. Amino acids: CASSPGRDLNYGYTF.

Worth noting for this clone: The sample carries other DNA sequences with the same CDR3. This chain connects TRBV4-3 to TRBJ1-5, with TRBD1 as a possible D gene (5 bases). The V gene's germline CDR1 is LGHNA and CDR2 YSLEER. Trimming stripped 3 bases from V and 6 bases from J, with 15 bases between. The CDR3 is made up of 15 amino acids. CDR3 loop: CASSQDRGASQPQHF. CDR3 DNA: TGCGCCAGCAGCCAGGATCGCGGGGCGAGTCAGCCCCAGCATTTT.

The V call is TRBV19, the J call TRBJ2-3, with 12 positions matching TRBD2. The CDR3 totals 19 residues. In germline, CDR1 is LNHDA, CDR2 SQIVND (reference sequence). V dropped 5 bases and J dropped 3; count of bases not matched to a gene: 15. As DNA, the CDR3 is TGTGCCAGTAGTCCCATATACCGGACTAGCGGGGCGTCGACAGATACGCAGTATTTT. The encoded protein is CASSPIYRTSGASTDTQYF. Full variable domain (outside the CDR3, taken from reference TRBV19 and TRBJ2-3): DGGITQSPKYLFRKEGQNVTLSCEQNLNHDAMYWYRQDPGQGLRLIYYSQIVNDFQKGDIAEGYSVSREKKESFPLTVTSAQKNPTAFYLCASSPIYRTSGASTDTQYFGPGTRLTVL.

This chain joins TRBV29-1 and TRBJ1-2; 7 bases are a match to TRBD1. Germline loops: CDR1 SQVTM, CDR2 ANQGSEA. The trim removed 3 bases at V and 3 bases at J, leaving 4 bases unmatched. CDR3 length: 13 residues. Here the CDR3 reads CSVDPGTDYGYTF. CDR3 bases: TGCAGCGTTGACCCCGGGACAGACTATGGCTACACCTTC.

CDR3 DNA: TGTGCCAGCAGGGAGATGAACACTGAAGCTTTCTTT. Translated, it gives CASREMNTEAFF. The genes are TRBV6-1 and TRBJ1-1; no reliable D call. The CDR3 covers 12 residues. Germline lookup yields CDR1 MNHNS and CDR2 SASEGT. Trimming shortened V by 6 bases and J by 0 bases, and 5 bases separated the two germline ends.

The chain employs TRBV27 and TRBJ1-4; maybe TRBD1 (5 bases). CDR3 length: 15 residues. The V end was cut by 2 bases, the J end by 8 bases, with 15 bases between. In germline, CDR1 is MNHEY, CDR2 SMNVEV (reference sequence). The CDR3 region is CASSLKSGGREKLFF. Here the CDR3 DNA reads TGTGCCAGCAGTTTAAAATCGGGGGGACGGGAAAAACTGTTTTTT.

This chain connects TRBV27 to TRBJ1-1; 9 bases align to TRBD1. V lost 4 bases and J lost 3; bases outside the gene matches: 15. The CDR3 has 18 residues. Germline CDR1 and CDR2: MNHEY and SMNVEV (reference sequence). The CDR3 sequence: CASSSSPGQGVEYTEAFF. Written as DNA, the CDR3 is TGTGCCAGCAGTTCCTCTCCGGGACAGGGAGTAGAGTACACTGAAGCTTTCTTT.

The rearrangement joins TRBV7-3 to TRBJ2-1, with 9 bases matching TRBD1. The CDR3 has 16 amino acids. CDR1 is SGHTA and CDR2 is FQGTGA in the germline V gene. The trim removed 4 bases at V and 3 bases at J, leaving 7 bases unmatched. CDR3 loop: CASSWGVGQGYNEQFF. The CDR3 DNA reads TGTGCCAGCAGCTGGGGTGTGGGACAGGGCTACAATGAGCAGTTCTTC.

This chain links TRBV7-2 with TRBJ2-1; TRBD1 or TRBD2 may be the D gene (5 bases each). Trimming took 5 bases from V and 2 from J, leaving 16 bases between them. Per germline, CDR1 SGHTA and CDR2 FQGNSA. CDR3 length: 16 residues. CDR3 protein: CASSPPGAFTYNEQFF. CDR3 DNA: TGTGCCAGCAGCCCCCCCGGGGCATTCACCTACAATGAGCAGTTCTTC.

In the case of this clone: Other nucleotide sequences in the sample specify the same CDR3. The chain is built from TRBV27 and TRBJ2-3, with 7 bases that match TRBD2. Germline CDR1 reads MNHEY; CDR2 reads SMNVEV (reference sequence). V dropped 4 bases and J dropped 3; count of bases not matched to a gene: 4. CDR3 size: 14 residues. CDR3 sequence: CASSSGGSTDTQYF. The CDR3 coding sequence is TGTGCCAGCAGTTCCGGGGGGAGTACAGATACGCAGTATTTT.

This clone turned up a few times. Within the sample, other DNA sequences also encode this same CDR3. This rearrangement joins TRBV4-1 to TRBJ1-1; D is perhaps TRBD1 (5 bases). The germline V gene encodes CDR1 MGHRA and CDR2 YSYEKL. This CDR3 comprises 15 residues. V lost 1 base to trimming and J lost 2 bases, with 11 bases between them. CDR3 in amino acids: CASSQGPGLNTEAFF. CDR3 nucleotides: TGCGCCAGCAGCCAAGGACCGGGACTCAACACTGAAGCTTTCTTT.

The V and J genes are TRBV28 and TRBJ2-3; perhaps TRBD2 as D (6 bases). The germline gives CDR1 MDHEN, CDR2 SYDVKM. Trimming cost V 5 bases and J 2 bases, with 17 bases left between them. The length of the CDR3 is 16 residues. CDR3 sequence (DNA): TGTGCCAGCAGTCTTTGGGCGGGGTCCTACACAGATACGCAGTATTTT. Its protein product is CASSLWAGSYTDTQYF.

The V gene is TRBV4-3, the J gene TRBJ2-3, with D maybe TRBD1 (5 bases). This CDR3 is built from 15 residues. Trimming stripped 0 bases from V and 2 bases from J, with 9 bases between. Germline-derived CDR1 and CDR2 are LGHNA and YSLEER. This CDR3 is CASSQETQATDTQYF. CDR3 in DNA: TGCGCCAGCAGCCAAGAAACACAGGCCACAGATACGCAGTATTTT.

This chain uses TRBV7-9 with TRBJ2-1, with TRBD1 matching 7 bases. With V trimmed by 0 bases and J by 4 bases, 6 bases remained unmatched. Germline lookup yields CDR1 SEHNR and CDR2 FQNEAQ (reference sequence). There are 16 residues in the CDR3. The CDR3 DNA reads as TGTGCCAGCAGCTTAGCAAAGACAGGGCTATACAATGAGCAGTTCTTC. Translation gives CASSLAKTGLYNEQFF.

The rearrangement joins TRBV7-9 to TRBJ2-7; TRBD1 aligns across 7 bases. Germline V gives CDR1 SEHNR, CDR2 FQNEAQ (reference sequence). V lost 5 bases, J lost 5 bases, and 21 bases stayed unmatched. CDR3 size: 18 residues. The CDR3 nucleotides are TGTGCCAGCAGCCCCGGTTTGGCCACAGGGGAGAAGTACCACGAGCAGTACTTC. Translation gives CASSPGLATGEKYHEQYF.

The V and J genes are TRBV9 and TRBJ1-3; D gene uncertain. This CDR3 has 16 amino acids. Trimming cost V 0 bases and J 1 base, with 11 bases left between them. The germline gives CDR1 SGDLS, CDR2 YYNGEE. The CDR3 DNA reads as TGTGCCAGCAGCGTAGACGACGGATGGTCTGGAAACACCATATATTTT. Translating gives CASSVDDGWSGNTIYF.

The rearrangement joins TRBV5-6 to TRBJ2-5, with D unresolved. Judging by the DNA end, TRBJ2-7 fits better; the J call may be wrong. The CDR3 extends over 14 amino acids. CDR1 SGHDT and CDR2 YYEEEE come from the germline V gene. The CDR3 here is CASSISPADYEQYF. The CDR3 coding sequence is TGTGCCAGCAGCATTTCCCCGGCGGACTACGAGCAGTACTTC.

J is TRBJ2-7 and V is TRBV4-3; 8 bases fit TRBD1. Germline trimming cut 1 base from V and 4 bases from J; bases unmatched to any gene: 3. Looked up from germline, CDR1 is LGHNA and CDR2 is YSLEER. The CDR3 is made up of 14 amino acids. CDR3 amino acids: CASSQGNRGYEQYF. CDR3 nucleotide sequence: TGCGCCAGCAGCCAAGGGAACAGGGGGTACGAGCAGTACTTC.

This chain links TRBV15 with TRBJ2-7; 9 bases are shared with TRBD2. J was trimmed by 4 bases and V by 5 bases; bases with no gene match: 3. Germline CDR1 is LNHNV and CDR2 is YYDKDF (reference sequence). The length of the CDR3 is 13 residues. CDR3 region: CATSETSGYEQYF. For the CDR3, the DNA is TGTGCCACCAGCGAGACTAGCGGATACGAGCAGTACTTC.

This chain links TRBV10-3 with TRBJ2-7, with D perhaps matching TRBD2 (5 bases). The CDR3 extends over 15 amino acids. Between the trimmed V and J ends, which lost 8 bases and 0 bases, there was a span of 17 bases. CDR1 ENHRY and CDR2 SYGVKD come from the germline V gene. CDR3 amino acids: CAIGSFALSSYEQYF. Here the CDR3 DNA reads TGTGCCATCGGGAGCTTTGCCCTAAGCTCCTACGAGCAGTACTTC.

The gene calls are TRBV19 and TRBJ2-5; no reliable D call. V gave up 4 bases and J gave up 5 bases, with 20 bases separating them. CDR3 size: 16 residues. The germline CDR1 and CDR2 sequences are LNHDA and SQIVND (reference sequence). CDR3 coding DNA: TGTGCCAGTAGTAGTGCCGGAGTCTCGCGCTGGGAGACCCAGTACTTC. This gives the protein CASSSAGVSRWETQYF.

This chain connects TRBV15 to TRBJ2-7, with D possibly matching TRBD2 (6 bases). The CDR3 contains 16 residues. V lost 5 bases, J lost 3 bases, and 20 bases lay in between. Germline CDR1 and CDR2: LNHNV and YYDKDF (reference sequence). CDR3 nucleotide sequence: TGTGCCACCAGCGGCGACAGCGGGTCGGGGGTCTACGAGCAGTACTTC. Its translation: CATSGDSGSGVYEQYF.

The gene calls are TRBV4-1 and TRBJ2-7; 8 bases are a match to TRBD2. This CDR3 comprises 14 residues. Trimming took 3 bases from V and 4 from J; bases not matched to a gene: 5. From germline, CDR1 is MGHRA and CDR2 YSYEKL. CDR3 amino acids: CASSHSGGRYEQYF. The CDR3 region has the DNA TGCGCCAGCAGCCACTCGGGAGGGCGGTACGAGCAGTACTTC.